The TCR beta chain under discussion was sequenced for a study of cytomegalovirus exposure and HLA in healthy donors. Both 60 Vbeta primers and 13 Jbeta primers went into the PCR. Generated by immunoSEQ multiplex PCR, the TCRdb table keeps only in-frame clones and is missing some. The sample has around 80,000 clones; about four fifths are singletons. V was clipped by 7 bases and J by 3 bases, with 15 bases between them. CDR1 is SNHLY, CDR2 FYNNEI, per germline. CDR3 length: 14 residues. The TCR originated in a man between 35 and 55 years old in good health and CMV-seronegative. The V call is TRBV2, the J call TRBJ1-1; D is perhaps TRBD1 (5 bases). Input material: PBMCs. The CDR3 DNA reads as TGTGCCAGCAATTTGTTCGGGGGGGACACTGAAGCTTTCTTT. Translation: CASNLFGGDTEAFF.